The 27 T cell receptor beta chains below all came from one sample that was sequenced in a study of CD8 T cells in ankylosing spondylitis. TCRdb re-called the 5' RACE reads with MiXCR, one entry per CDR3 protein. This table holds 300,000 to 350,000 distinct CDR3 sequences, around 15% found once. The sequenced sample was blood, either unsorted or a sorted T cell fraction (not recorded which). These receptor sequences come from a male donor with ankylosing spondylitis or in good health (not recorded which).

The J gene is TRBJ1-5, the V gene TRBV6-2 or TRBV6-3; 10 nucleotides align to TRBD1. The CDR3 has 15 amino acids. The ends lost 4 bases at V and 7 bases at J; junction bases unmatched: 7. Germline loops: CDR1 MNHEY, CDR2 SVGEGT. The CDR3 DNA is TGTGCCAGCAGTTCACGACAGGGGGCAAGACAGCCCCAGCATTTT. Translation: CASSSRQGARQPQHF.

This clonotype has just a few counts. V usage is TRBV3-1 and J usage is TRBJ1-1; D is undetermined. Germline CDR1 reads LGHDT; CDR2 reads YNNKEL (reference sequence). The CDR3 loop spans 15 amino acids. V lost 0 bases and J lost 5, with 13 bases in between. CDR3 nucleotides: TGTGCCAGCAGCCAAGATTTTGTGAGTCGGACTGAAGCTTTCTTT. It yields the protein CASSQDFVSRTEAFF.

This clonotype was observed a few times. V and J are TRBV12-3 or TRBV12-4 and TRBJ2-7, with 14 bases identical to TRBD2. V lost 4 bases and J lost 0; bases outside the gene matches: 8. This CDR3 is built from 18 residues. Here the CDR3 reads CASSSPPGLAGASYEQYF. The CDR3 nucleotides read TGTGCCAGCAGTTCTCCCCCGGGACTAGCGGGGGCCTCCTACGAGCAGTACTTC.

This clonotype has just a few counts. The V and J genes are TRBV4-2 and TRBJ2-7; TRBD2 matches at 11 bases. V dropped 0 bases and J dropped 6; count of bases not matched to a gene: 4. CDR1 and CDR2 (germline): LGHNA, YNFKEQ. CDR3 length: 15 residues. CDR3 sequence reads: CASSQDKGLAAEQYF. The CDR3 nucleotides read TGTGCCAGCAGCCAAGATAAGGGACTAGCGGCCGAGCAGTACTTC.

This clonotype was observed a handful of times. This chain connects TRBV7-9 to TRBJ2-7, with 8 bases aligning to TRBD2. Germline V CDR1 and CDR2: SEHNR, FQNEAQ (reference sequence). J gave up 4 bases and V 10 bases, and 9 bases lay outside the gene matches. This CDR3 is built from 13 residues. The CDR3 reads CATQREQRYEQYF. Written as DNA, the CDR3 is TGTGCCACTCAGCGGGAGCAAAGGTACGAGCAGTACTTC.

This clonotype has a handful of counts. The V call is TRBV5-1, the J call TRBJ2-2; D is unresolved. The CDR3 contains 14 residues. CDR1 and CDR2 from the germline V gene are SGHRS and YFSETQ. V lost 0 bases, J lost 6 bases, and 9 bases lay in between. The CDR3 nucleotides read TGCGCCAGCAGCTTGGCGGGTAGGGCCGGGGAGCTGTTTTTT. This codes for CASSLAGRAGELFF.

This chain links TRBV20-1 with TRBJ1-2, with D possibly being TRBD1 (5 bases). Trimming pared 1 base from V and 5 bases from J, leaving 11 bases between. This CDR3 has 13 amino acids. The germline V gene has CDR1 DFQATT and CDR2 SNEGSKA (reference sequence). The CDR3 bases are TGCAGTGCTAGAGGACGGCAGGGATATGGCTACACCTTC. Translating gives CSARGRQGYGYTF.

This clonotype was seen a handful of times. The V call is TRBV15, the J call TRBJ2-5; tentatively, D is TRBD1 or TRBD2 (5 bases each). Germline CDR1 reads LNHNV; CDR2 reads YYDKDF (reference sequence). The CDR3 loop spans 15 amino acids. Trimming took 0 bases from V and 5 from J, leaving 13 bases between them. CDR3 region: CATSRDPGTGETQYF. The CDR3 coding sequence is TGTGCCACCAGCAGAGATCCGGGGACCGGGGAGACCCAGTACTTC.

V usage is TRBV5-6 and J usage is TRBJ2-1, with 8 nucleotides matching TRBD1. This CDR3 contains 14 residues. Germline CDR1 reads SGHDT; CDR2 reads YYEEEE. J was trimmed by 10 bases and V by 4 bases; bases with no gene match: 10. The DNA for the CDR3 is TGTGCCAGCAGCAACGACAGGGGATTGGGGGAGCAGTTCTTC. Translating gives CASSNDRGLGEQFF.

There are a few counts of this clonotype. The chain links TRBV12-3 or TRBV12-4 to TRBJ2-2; 14 nucleotides match TRBD2. The CDR3 has 17 amino acids. The ends lost 3 bases at V and 10 bases at J; junction bases unmatched: 10. The CDR3 DNA is TGTGCCAGCAGTTTGGCCCGACTAGCGGGGGGGTTAACGGAGCTGTTTTTT. Protein product: CASSLARLAGGLTELFF.

The chain recombines TRBV7-9 with TRBJ2-1; D remains unclear. V shed 5 bases and J shed 13 bases, with 3 bases lying between them. This CDR3 is 8 amino acids long. CDR1 is SEHNR, CDR2 FQNEAQ, per germline (reference sequence). CDR3 sequence: CASSPQFF. Here the CDR3 DNA reads TGTGCCAGCAGCCCCCAGTTCTTC.

This clonotype was picked up a small number of times. J is TRBJ1-2 and V is TRBV5-5, with D possibly TRBD1 on 5 matching bases. V gave up 1 base and J gave up 2 bases, with 9 bases separating them. This CDR3 comprises 14 residues. In germline, CDR1 is SGHKS, CDR2 YYEKEE (reference sequence). CDR3 amino acids: CASSLFPGNYGYTF. The CDR3 bases are TGTGCCAGCAGCTTGTTTCCAGGGAACTATGGCTACACCTTC.

This chain joins TRBV11-3 and TRBJ2-7; D unresolved. The germline gives CDR1 SGHNT, CDR2 YENEEA. CDR3 length: 14 amino acids. V shed 0 bases and J shed 3 bases, with 9 bases lying between them. The chain's CDR3 is CASSLDSKGYEQYF. CDR3 nucleotide sequence: TGTGCCAGCAGCTTAGATTCGAAGGGCTACGAGCAGTACTTC.

The chain links TRBV20-1 to TRBJ1-2, with D possibly TRBD1 on 5 matching bases. Germline CDR1 DFQATT, CDR2 SNEGSKA (reference sequence). V lost 2 bases to trimming and J lost 6 bases, with 13 bases between them. This CDR3 spans 13 amino acids. The CDR3 is CSARNAGGHGYTF. CDR3 in DNA: TGCAGTGCTAGAAATGCCGGGGGACATGGCTACACCTTC.

This sequence joins TRBV11-3 and TRBJ2-1; tentatively, D is TRBD2 (7 bases). Germline CDR1 and CDR2: SGHNT and YENEEA. The CDR3 consists of 16 residues. Trimming left V 7 bases short and J 5 bases short, with 21 bases between. CDR3 in DNA: TGTGCCAGCAACCCGGGGGGACTGACAGGCCACAATGAGCAGTTCTTC. Residues: CASNPGGLTGHNEQFF.

The chain couples TRBV20-1 to TRBJ2-1, with 7 bases fitting TRBD2. Germline V gene data show CDR1 as DFQATT and CDR2 as SNEGSKA (reference sequence). Losses at the gene ends were 6 bases for V and 7 bases for J; bases not matched to a gene: 18. This CDR3 region has 16 residues. DNA of the CDR3: TGCAGTGCCCAGATCGTTAGCGGGTCATTAGGGAATGAGCAGTTCTTC. This gives the protein CSAQIVSGSLGNEQFF.

In its sample, this clonotype was seen a few times. The V call is TRBV6-4, the J call TRBJ2-2; TRBD1 agrees at 8 bases. Germline V gene lookup returns CDR1 MRHNA and CDR2 SNTAGT. The V segment lost 3 bases and the J segment 5 bases; nucleotides outside the gene matches: 14. The CDR3 consists of 18 residues. The DNA for the CDR3 is TGTGCCAGCAGTGAGGACTTCAGGGGGCAGTCCCCTACCGGGGAGCTGTTTTTT. Its protein is CASSEDFRGQSPTGELFF.

The chain links TRBV29-1 to TRBJ2-7; D remains ambiguous. Trimming cost V 7 bases and J 6 bases, with 13 bases left between them. Germline V CDR1 and CDR2: SQVTM, ANQGSEA. The CDR3 extends over 11 amino acids. The CDR3 region has the DNA TGCAGCGCCTCCCAGCGAGGCGAGCAGTACTTC. This translates into CSASQRGEQYF.

The chain couples TRBV4-1 to TRBJ2-3; TRBD2 agrees at 8 bases. The CDR3 is 15 residues long. V shed 2 bases and J 1 base; nucleotides not matched to a gene: 2. The germline CDR1 and CDR2 sequences are MGHRA and YSYEKL. CDR3 sequence reads: CASSQPGGGTDTQYF. CDR3 bases: TGCGCCAGCAGCCAACCGGGGGGGGGCACAGATACGCAGTATTTT.

This clonotype came up a few times. V is TRBV20-1 and J is TRBJ2-2; D is possibly TRBD1 or TRBD2 (5 bases each). The CDR3 consists of 14 residues. V gave up 5 bases and J gave up 4 bases, with 14 bases separating them. Per germline, CDR1 DFQATT and CDR2 SNEGSKA (reference sequence). This chain's CDR3 is CSAAGTSSTGELFF. CDR3 sequence (DNA): TGCAGTGCTGCCGGGACCTCCAGCACCGGGGAGCTGTTTTTT.

The chain is built from TRBV5-1 and TRBJ1-4, with 7 positions matching TRBD1. Germline values: CDR1 SGHRS, CDR2 YFSETQ. The CDR3 consists of 13 residues. The V segment lost 7 bases and the J segment 4 bases; nucleotides outside the gene matches: 4. CDR3 sequence (DNA): TGCGCCAGCGGGACAGACGTTAATGAAAAACTGTTTTTT. Translated, it gives CASGTDVNEKLFF.

The rearrangement joins TRBV5-1 to TRBJ2-3; 11 bases agree with TRBD2. CDR3 length: 19 amino acids. In germline, CDR1 is SGHRS, CDR2 YFSETQ. J gave up 2 bases and V 0 bases, and 11 bases lay outside the gene matches. The CDR3 bases are TGCGCCAGCAGCTTGGTAGCGCTAGCGGGGGGATCTTTCACAGATACGCAGTATTTT. Protein product: CASSLVALAGGSFTDTQYF. Filled out from reference TRBV5-1 and TRBJ2-3, the complete variable domain reads KAGVTQTPRYLIKTRGQQVTLSCSPISGHRSVSWYQQTPGQGLQFLFEYFSETQRNKGNFPGRFSGRQFSNSRSEMNVSTLELGDSALYLCASSLVALAGGSFTDTQYFGPGTRLTVL.

The rearrangement joins TRBV18 to TRBJ1-2; no clear D. The germline V and J ends were trimmed by 6 bases and 0 bases, with 5 bases remaining between them. Looked up from germline, CDR1 is KGHSH and CDR2 is LQKENI. The CDR3 sequence is 12 residues long. The CDR3 nucleotides are TGTGCCAGCTCCACAGCTAACTATGGCTACACCTTC. Its protein product is CASSTANYGYTF.

This clonotype has more than one count but fewer than ten. The V call is TRBV7-9, the J call TRBJ2-7; a possible D gene is TRBD1 (5 bases). The length of the CDR3 is 17 residues. V was pared by 5 bases and J by 2 bases, with 22 bases between. Germline values: CDR1 SEHNR, CDR2 FQNEAQ (reference sequence). CDR3 sequence (DNA): TGTGCCAGCAGCCCAAGACAGCTCGCTGCTTCGACCTACGAGCAGTACTTC. It codes for CASSPRQLAASTYEQYF.

This chain links TRBV4-1 with TRBJ2-3; 11 bases line up with TRBD2. Trimming took 5 bases from V and 0 from J; bases not matched to a gene: 1. The CDR3 has 15 amino acids. Germline V CDR1 and CDR2: MGHRA, YSYEKL. DNA for the CDR3: TGCGCCAGCAGCTCTAGCGGGAGGAGCACAGATACGCAGTATTTT. Its protein product is CASSSSGRSTDTQYF.

This sequence joins TRBV11-2 and TRBJ2-2; D perhaps matches TRBD2 (6 bases). The CDR3 length is 16 residues. The germline V and J ends were trimmed by 2 bases and 1 base, with 11 bases remaining between them. The germline V gene encodes CDR1 SGHAT and CDR2 FQNNGV. CDR3: CASSLLAGWNTGELFF. The DNA for the CDR3 is TGTGCCAGCAGCTTACTGGCGGGATGGAACACCGGGGAGCTGTTTTTT. Complete variable domain (other parts from reference TRBV11-2 and TRBJ2-2): EAGVAQSPRYKIIEKRQSVAFWCNPISGHATLYWYQQILGQGPKLLIQFQNNGVVDDSQLPKDRFSAERLKGVDSTLKIQPAKLEDSAVYLCASSLLAGWNTGELFFGEGSRLTVL.

In its sample, this clonotype was seen many times. The chain employs TRBV10-2 and TRBJ1-6, with 7 bases that match TRBD1. This CDR3 is 13 amino acids long. The J segment lost 13 bases and the V segment lost 3 bases, leaving 6 bases of the junction unmatched. Per the germline V gene, CDR1 is WSHSY and CDR2 is SAAADI. The DNA of the CDR3 is TGCGCCAGCAGTGAAGGACAGGCATCGCCCCTCCACTTT. Its translation is CASSEGQASPLHF.